This paragraph covers one T cell receptor beta chain sequence. The antigen remains unidentified. This specimen belongs to a study of OX40 agonist ivuxolimab in advanced cancers. Background on the study: The patients received agonistic anti-OX40 (CD134) antibody ivuxolimab. Patients were roughly 83% male with ages roughly 20 to 85, mean about 60. Whole-study results and caveats: Both CD4+ and CD8+ T cell populations in blood had undergone clonal expansion by week 6 at 0.1 to 3.0 mg/kg. People who partly responded at 0.1-3.0 mg/kg had some of the least clonal expansion seen.

The CDR3 covers 17 residues. V gave up 5 bases and J gave up 2 bases; unmatched junction bases: 10. Germline CDR1 SGHVS, CDR2 FQNEAQ. Sequencing used immunoSEQ multiplex PCR; TCRdb keeps in-frame clones, though not all of them. This table holds around 90,000 clones, 90% found once. The sequenced sample was CD4+ or CD8+ T cells sorted from blood, obtained in a trial of the OX40 agonist ivuxolimab. J is TRBJ2-3 and V is TRBV7-8, with 10 positions matching TRBD2. The clonotype comes from an adult with an advanced solid tumor such as melanoma, head and neck, liver or kidney cancer. The CDR3 bases are TGTGCCAGCAGCCCCCGGTATAGCGGGGGGAACACAGATACGCAGTATTTT. Translating gives CASSPRYSGGNTDTQYF.